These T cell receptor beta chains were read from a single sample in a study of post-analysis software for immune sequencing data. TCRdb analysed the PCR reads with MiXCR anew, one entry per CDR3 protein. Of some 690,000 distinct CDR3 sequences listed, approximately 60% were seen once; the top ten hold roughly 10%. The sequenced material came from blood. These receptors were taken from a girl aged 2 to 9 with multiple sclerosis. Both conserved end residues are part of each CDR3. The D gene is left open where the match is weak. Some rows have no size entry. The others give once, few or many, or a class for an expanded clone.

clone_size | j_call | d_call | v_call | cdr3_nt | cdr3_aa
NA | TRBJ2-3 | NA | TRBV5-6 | TGTGCCAGCAGCCCCTTGGACAGTCACACAGATACGCAGTATTTT | CASSPLDSHTDTQYF
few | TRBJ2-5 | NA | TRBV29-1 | TGCAGCGCTAATCTCCAGGGCTCCCAGTACTTC | CSANLQGSQYF
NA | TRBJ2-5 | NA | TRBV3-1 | TGTGCCAGCAGCCACCTCCTAGCAGTCCAAGAGACCCACTACTTC | CASSHLLAVQETHYF
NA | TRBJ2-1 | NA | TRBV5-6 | TGTGCCAGCAGCTTAATAGGCAGGCAAAGGCAAAATGAGCAGTTCTTC | CASSLIGRQRQNEQFF
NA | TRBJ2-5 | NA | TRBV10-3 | TGTGCCATCAGCGGTTCAGGGAATAGTGAGACCCAGTACTTC | CAISGSGNSETQYF
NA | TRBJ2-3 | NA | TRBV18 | TGTGCCAGCTCGCCGGGACTTCAAAGATCAGATACGCAGTATTTT | CASSPGLQRSDTQYF
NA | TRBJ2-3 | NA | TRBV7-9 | TGTGCCAGCAGCTTTATCGAGGACAGAGCGTATTTT | CASSFIEDRAYF
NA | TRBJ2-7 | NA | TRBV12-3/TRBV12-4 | TGTGCCAGCAGCCCCCAGGGATACAATGAGCAGTACTTC | CASSPQGYNEQYF
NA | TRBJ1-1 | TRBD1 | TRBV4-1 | TGCGCCAGCAGCCACCCGGGACAGGGCCGGTGGGACACTGAAGCTTTCTTT | CASSHPGQGRWDTEAFF
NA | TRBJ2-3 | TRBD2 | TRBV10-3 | TGTGCCATCAGTGTCGGGCGGGAGGGGAGTACGCAGTATTTT | CAISVGREGSTQYF
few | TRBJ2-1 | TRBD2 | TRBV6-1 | TGTGCCAGCAGTGAATTAGCGGGAGAGTCAACTGAGCAGTTCTTC | CASSELAGESTEQFF
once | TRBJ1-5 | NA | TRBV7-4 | TGTGCCAGCAGCCCATGGACGTCGAATCAGCCCCAGCATTTT | CASSPWTSNQPQHF